The rows below give T cell receptor beta chains drawn from one sample of a study of shared clonotypes between healthy human individuals. TCRdb keeps only in-frame clones here, not all; method: immunoSEQ multiplex PCR. The repertoire holds some 900,000 clones, with roughly 72% as singletons. What was sequenced was memory CD4+ T cells sorted from blood. The receptor source for this set is a young man in good health. CDR3s include the opening cysteine and the closing phenylalanine or tryptophan. Fields, in order: V gene, clone size, J gene, D gene, CDR3 DNA, CDR3 protein. D genes are given only for firm matches. Clone size appears in some rows only: once, few, many, or a class for an expanded clone.

V: TRBV5-1
size: -
J: TRBJ2-7
D: -
DNA: TGCGCCAGCAGCTTGGACAGGGTTTACTCCTACGAGCAGTACTTC
CDR3: CASSLDRVYSYEQYF

V: TRBV30
size: few
J: TRBJ1-2
D: TRBD1
DNA: TGTGCCTGGAGTGTTCGACAGGGTGGCTATGGCTACACCTTC
CDR3: CAWSVRQGGYGYTF

V: TRBV18
size: -
J: TRBJ1-3
D: -
DNA: TGTGCCAGCTCACAACAGGGTGTTGGAAACACCATATATTTT
CDR3: CASSQQGVGNTIYF

V: TRBV2
size: -
J: TRBJ2-1
D: -
DNA: TGTGCCAGCAGGGGGTCGACTAGTAGCAATGAGCAGTTCTTC
CDR3: CASRGSTSSNEQFF

V: TRBV6-5
size: -
J: TRBJ2-4
D: TRBD2
DNA: TGTGCCAGCAGTTACGGGAGCGGGGGACACATTCAGTACTTC
CDR3: CASSYGSGGHIQYF

V: TRBV12-1
size: once
J: TRBJ2-7
D: -
DNA: TGTGCCACCACCTCGATTTTCCACCTCGTCTACGAGCAGTACTTC
CDR3: CATTSIFHLVYEQYF

V: TRBV5-6
size: -
J: TRBJ2-1
D: -
DNA: TGTGCCAGCAGCCCCCTAGCGCCTAGCTCCTACAATGAGCAGTTCTTC
CDR3: CASSPLAPSSYNEQFF

V: TRBV29-1
size: -
J: TRBJ2-7
D: -
DNA: TGCAGCGTTGAGTATGAATACGAGCAGTACTTC
CDR3: CSVEYEYEQYF

V: TRBV5-1
size: few
J: TRBJ1-1
D: -
DNA: TGCGCCAGCAGCTCCCAGGGTCGGCACACTGAAGCTTTCTTT
CDR3: CASSSQGRHTEAFF

V: TRBV21-1
size: -
J: TRBJ2-7
D: -
DNA: TGTACCCCCTACGAGCAGTACTTC
CDR3: CTPYEQYF

V: TRBV18
size: -
J: TRBJ2-3
D: TRBD2
DNA: TGTGCCAGCTCACGGGTTAGCGGGACAGATACGCAGTATTTT
CDR3: CASSRVSGTDTQYF

V: TRBV7-9
size: -
J: TRBJ2-7
D: -
DNA: TGTGCCAGCAGCCCGCGCATCTACGAGCAGTACTTC
CDR3: CASSPRIYEQYF

V: TRBV30
size: -
J: TRBJ2-5
D: -
DNA: TGTGCCTGGAGTGGATTGAGGGAGACCCAGTACTTC
CDR3: CAWSGLRETQYF

V: TRBV7-9
size: -
J: TRBJ2-3
D: -
DNA: TGTGCCAGCAGCCCCTCAAGGGGCGGCCTCACAGATACGCAGTATTTT
CDR3: CASSPSRGGLTDTQYF

V: TRBV5-1
size: few
J: TRBJ2-1
D: TRBD2
DNA: TGCGCCAGCAGCCTTATGGGACTAGCCGACTACAATGAGCAGTTCTTC
CDR3: CASSLMGLADYNEQFF

V: TRBV28
size: -
J: TRBJ1-2
D: -
DNA: TGTGCCAGCAGCTCCCCAGGAGAGGGCTATGGCTACACCTTC
CDR3: CASSSPGEGYGYTF

V: TRBV29-1
size: once
J: TRBJ2-3
D: -
DNA: TGCAGCGTTGCCGGGCGGGTAGAGACGGCAGATACGCAGTATTTT
CDR3: CSVAGRVETADTQYF

V: TRBV9
size: -
J: TRBJ2-1
D: TRBD1
DNA: TGTGCCAGCAGCGCACAGGGGGCGCGCAATGAGCAGTTCTTC
CDR3: CASSAQGARNEQFF

V: TRBV6-5
size: -
J: TRBJ1-4
D: TRBD1
DNA: TGTGCCAGCAGTTGGGGACAGGGTGAAAAACTGTTTTTT
CDR3: CASSWGQGEKLFF

V: TRBV7-9
size: -
J: TRBJ2-7
D: -
DNA: TGTGCCAGCAGCTTTCAAGGCCCCTACGAGCAGTACTTC
CDR3: CASSFQGPYEQYF

V: TRBV7-2
size: -
J: TRBJ2-2
D: TRBD2
DNA: TGTGCCAGCCACGTGAAACCCGGGAGGGCCACCGGGGAGCTGTTTTTT
CDR3: CASHVKPGRATGELFF

V: TRBV27
size: -
J: TRBJ2-1
D: TRBD2
DNA: TGTGCCAGCAGTTCTTGGCGGGAGGCCCACAATGAGCAGTTCTTC
CDR3: CASSSWREAHNEQFF

V: TRBV27
size: few
J: TRBJ1-5
D: TRBD1
DNA: TGTGCCAGCAGTTACAGGGGCTTGAATCAGCCCCAGCATTTT
CDR3: CASSYRGLNQPQHF

V: TRBV4-1
size: -
J: TRBJ2-5
D: -
DNA: TGCGCCAGCAGCCCCCGTCGGATAACTGCCGGGGCGCAAGAGACCCAGTACTTC
CDR3: CASSPRRITAGAQETQYF

V: TRBV20-1
size: -
J: TRBJ2-5
D: -
DNA: TGCAGTGCTAGGCTTGGAGAGACCCAGTACTTC
CDR3: CSARLGETQYF

V: TRBV11-3
size: -
J: TRBJ2-5
D: TRBD2
DNA: TGTGCCAGCAGCTTGACTAGCGGGCAGGGGGAGACCCAGTACTTC
CDR3: CASSLTSGQGETQYF

V: TRBV5-1
size: -
J: TRBJ2-3
D: -
DNA: TGCGCCAGCAGCCAGGGACTTTTCACAGATACGCAGTATTTT
CDR3: CASSQGLFTDTQYF

V: TRBV11-2
size: -
J: TRBJ2-2
D: -
DNA: TGTGCCAGCAGCTTAGTTCGGGGCCCGAACACCGGGGAGCTGTTTTTT
CDR3: CASSLVRGPNTGELFF

V: TRBV25-1
size: -
J: TRBJ2-7
D: TRBD1
DNA: TGTGCCAGCAGTGTAAGCGGACAGGGCTCCTACGAGCAGTACTTC
CDR3: CASSVSGQGSYEQYF

V: TRBV10-3
size: -
J: TRBJ1-5
D: -
DNA: TGTGCCATCAGTGATATTGAAAATCAGCCCCAGCATTTT
CDR3: CAISDIENQPQHF

V: TRBV7-3
size: once
J: TRBJ1-3
D: -
DNA: TGTGCCAGCAGCTCACCAGGGACGGAAGCCCTGGAGGGAAACACCATATATTTT
CDR3: CASSSPGTEALEGNTIYF

V: TRBV7-5
size: -
J: TRBJ1-5
D: -
DNA: TGTGCCAGAAGCTCGGGACAGAATTATAGCAATCAGCCCCAGCATTTT
CDR3: CARSSGQNYSNQPQHF

V: TRBV7-3
size: -
J: TRBJ2-5
D: -
DNA: TGTGCCAGCAGCTTACATAGCCAAGAGACCCAGTACTTC
CDR3: CASSLHSQETQYF

V: TRBV6-5
size: -
J: TRBJ1-2
D: -
DNA: TGTGCCAGCAGTTACTCTAGCAGAGCTAACTATGGCTACACCTTC
CDR3: CASSYSSRANYGYTF

V: TRBV6-6
size: -
J: TRBJ1-1
D: TRBD1
DNA: TGTGCCAGCAGCAAAATTGACAGGGGCACTGAAGCTTTCTTT
CDR3: CASSKIDRGTEAFF

V: TRBV5-6
size: many
J: TRBJ2-5
D: TRBD1
DNA: TGTGCCAGCAGCGAAATAGGGACAGGGGGCAGGGAGACCCAGTACTTC
CDR3: CASSEIGTGGRETQYF

V: TRBV5-5
size: -
J: TRBJ2-7
D: -
DNA: TGTGCCAGCAGCTCGGACACGGTTCCATCTTACGAGCAGTACTTC
CDR3: CASSSDTVPSYEQYF

V: TRBV4-3
size: -
J: TRBJ1-2
D: -
DNA: TGCGCCAGCAGCCCCGAGGGGTCTGATAACGGCTACACCTTC
CDR3: CASSPEGSDNGYTF

V: TRBV18
size: once
J: TRBJ1-2
D: -
DNA: TGTGCCAGCTCACCACGACTTGGGGGGGCCACTAACTATGGCTACACCTTC
CDR3: CASSPRLGGATNYGYTF

V: TRBV30
size: -
J: TRBJ2-2
D: -
DNA: TGTGCCTGGAGGGGGCATCCGGAGACGAACACCGGGGAGCTGTTTTTT
CDR3: CAWRGHPETNTGELFF

V: TRBV2
size: -
J: TRBJ1-2
D: TRBD1
DNA: TGTGCCAGCAGAGGGGACAGCAAGTATGGCTACACCTTC
CDR3: CASRGDSKYGYTF

V: TRBV10-3
size: few
J: TRBJ1-2
D: -
DNA: TGTGCCATCAATGCAGGGATCCTCTATGGCTACACCTTC
CDR3: CAINAGILYGYTF

V: TRBV7-6
size: -
J: TRBJ1-6
D: -
DNA: TGTGCCAGCAGCACCGGACAGTACTCCTATAATTCACCCCTCCACTTT
CDR3: CASSTGQYSYNSPLHF

V: TRBV6-6
size: -
J: TRBJ2-2
D: TRBD2
DNA: TGTGCCAGCAGCCAGACTAGCGGGGGGCCCGGGGAGCTGTTTTTT
CDR3: CASSQTSGGPGELFF

V: TRBV4-1
size: -
J: TRBJ2-7
D: TRBD2
DNA: TGCGCCAGCAGCCAAGAGCTAGCGGACTACGAGCAGTACTTC
CDR3: CASSQELADYEQYF

V: TRBV9
size: -
J: TRBJ2-2
D: -
DNA: TGTGCCAGCAGCTCTATGGGGGTCCCCGGGACCGGGGAGCTGTTTTTT
CDR3: CASSSMGVPGTGELFF

V: TRBV7-2
size: -
J: TRBJ2-7
D: -
DNA: TGTGCCAGCAGCTTGGGGGTTAGCGGAGCCTACGAGCAGTACTTC
CDR3: CASSLGVSGAYEQYF

V: TRBV7-8
size: -
J: TRBJ2-3
D: -
DNA: TGTGCCAGCAGCCTACCGACAGGCCCCGGGGGGGATACGCAGTATTTT
CDR3: CASSLPTGPGGDTQYF

V: TRBV6-6
size: -
J: TRBJ2-5
D: -
DNA: TGTGCCAGCAGTTACCCTAGCTTGGGAGAGACCCAGTACTTC
CDR3: CASSYPSLGETQYF

V: TRBV9
size: -
J: TRBJ1-2
D: -
DNA: TGTGCCAGCAGCCCCCGGGACCCACGGAACTATGGCTACACCTTC
CDR3: CASSPRDPRNYGYTF

V: TRBV6-6
size: -
J: TRBJ1-5
D: -
DNA: TGTGCCAGCACTTTAAGTTGGAGCAATCAGCCCCAGCATTTT
CDR3: CASTLSWSNQPQHF